These 7 T cell receptor beta chains were sequenced from one sample in a study of long-term antiretroviral therapy in people with HIV. Researchers report immunoSEQ v3.0 was run at survey level. TCRdb's table, derived via immunoSEQ multiplex PCR, lists solely in-frame clones and lacks some. The sample consists of about 29,000 clones, 95% of them appearing once. This material consisted of unsorted PBMCs, taken 5.3 years after starting antiretroviral therapy. The receptors derive from a man in his thirties or forties with HIV.

The chain carries TRBV9 and TRBJ2-3; the D gene is possibly TRBD1 (6 bases). Deletions cut 2 bases from V and 0 bases from J, with 10 bases between. Germline loops: CDR1 SGDLS, CDR2 YYNGEE. The CDR3 is 15 residues long. In DNA, the CDR3 is TGTGCCAGCAGCGTCAGGGGTTCTAGCACAGATACGCAGTATTTT. Protein sequence: CASSVRGSSTDTQYF.

This chain connects TRBV10-3 to TRBJ2-7; TRBD1 matches at 9 bases. Trimming removed 0 bases from V and 4 bases from J; junction bases left unmatched: 4. Germline CDR1 and CDR2: ENHRY and SYGVKD. CDR3 length equals 15 residues. The CDR3 DNA reads as TGTGCCATCAGTGAGTCTGGACAGGGGATGTACGAGCAGTACTTC. Protein sequence: CAISESGQGMYEQYF.

V usage is TRBV10-3 and J usage is TRBJ2-2; D not resolved. Germline V CDR1 and CDR2: ENHRY, SYGVKD. The CDR3 is made up of 12 amino acids. Trimming removed 6 bases from V and 3 bases from J, with 5 bases in between. This chain's CDR3 is CAIRSDTGELFF. CDR3 bases: TGTGCCATCAGATCAGACACCGGGGAGCTGTTTTTT.

The chain has TRBV4-1 and TRBJ1-2, with D maybe TRBD1 (5 bases). Deletions cut 1 base from V and 8 bases from J, with 14 bases between. The CDR3 covers 14 residues. CDR1 and CDR2 (germline): MGHRA, YSYEKL. The CDR3 reads CASSQVLGVPGYTF. CDR3 in DNA: TGCGCCAGCAGCCAAGTGCTGGGGGTTCCGGGCTACACCTTC.

J is TRBJ2-7 and V is TRBV7-9; 8 nucleotides line up with TRBD2. This CDR3 has 17 amino acids. In germline, CDR1 is SEHNR, CDR2 FQNEAQ (reference sequence). V lost 1 base to trimming and J lost 0 bases; unmatched junction nucleotides: 8. DNA for the CDR3: TGTGCCAGCAGCTTAGGGTTATTGCGGGAGGACTCCTACGAGCAGTACTTC. This gives the protein CASSLGLLREDSYEQYF.

CDR3 nucleotide sequence: TGTGCCAGCAGCTTAGCCCCGGGCGGGAGCTACGAGCAGTACTTC. It yields the protein CASSLAPGGSYEQYF. The gene calls are TRBV11-2 and TRBJ2-7; TRBD2 agrees at 7 bases. After removal of 1 base from V and 3 bases from J, the junction contained 6 bases not matched to a gene. Germline lookup yields CDR1 SGHAT and CDR2 FQNNGV. This CDR3 is 15 amino acids long.

The J gene is TRBJ1-1, the V gene TRBV20-1, with a tentative D call TRBD1 (5 bases). The CDR3 spans 11 residues. Trimming removed 3 bases at V and 11 bases at J, with 13 bases between. CDR1 and CDR2 (germline): DFQATT, SNEGSKA (reference sequence). The CDR3 sequence is CSARIGGEAFF. The CDR3 DNA reads as TGCAGTGCTAGGATTGGGGGGGAGGCTTTCTTT.